This TCR beta chain was retrieved from a study of shared clonotypes between healthy human individuals. About the research overall: CD4 naive and CD4 memory each took three plates per donor, while CD8 naive took two and CD8 memory one.

V lost 5 bases and J 5 bases, leaving 15 bases between the germline ends. The germline gives CDR1 MRHNA, CDR2 SNTAGT. This CDR3 region has 15 residues. An approximately 210 ng quantity of DNA, some 30,000 T cell genomes, went into the sorted-subset replicate PCRs. Libraries were prepared by immunoSEQ multiplex PCR; TCRdb keeps only in-frame clonotypes and omits some of them. The sample contains approximately 100,000 clones, approximately 65% of which appear only once. This receptor was taken from a woman aged 25-40 years in good health. The sequencing input was memory CD8+ T cells sorted from blood. Subset noted: CD45RO+ cells pooled with CCR7-negative TemRA cells. This chain joins TRBV6-4 and TRBJ1-4; D call uncertain. CDR3 DNA sequence: TGTGCCAGCAGTTACACCGCAGAGGGCAATGAAAAACTGTTTTTT. As protein: CASSYTAEGNEKLFF.